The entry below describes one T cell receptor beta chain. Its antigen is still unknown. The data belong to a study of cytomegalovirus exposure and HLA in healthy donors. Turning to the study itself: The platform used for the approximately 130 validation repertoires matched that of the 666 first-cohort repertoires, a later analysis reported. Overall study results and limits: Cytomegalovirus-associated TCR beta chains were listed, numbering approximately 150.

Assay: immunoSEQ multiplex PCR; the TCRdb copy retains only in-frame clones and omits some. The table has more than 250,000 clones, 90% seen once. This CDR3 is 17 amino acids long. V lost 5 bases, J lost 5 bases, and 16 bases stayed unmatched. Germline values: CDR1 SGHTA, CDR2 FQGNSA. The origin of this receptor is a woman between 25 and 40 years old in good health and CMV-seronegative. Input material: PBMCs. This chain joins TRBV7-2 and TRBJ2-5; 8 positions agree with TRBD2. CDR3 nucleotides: TGTGCCAGCAGCATCAACCCCCCTACAGCGGGAGATGAGACCCAGTACTTC. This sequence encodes CASSINPPTAGDETQYF.